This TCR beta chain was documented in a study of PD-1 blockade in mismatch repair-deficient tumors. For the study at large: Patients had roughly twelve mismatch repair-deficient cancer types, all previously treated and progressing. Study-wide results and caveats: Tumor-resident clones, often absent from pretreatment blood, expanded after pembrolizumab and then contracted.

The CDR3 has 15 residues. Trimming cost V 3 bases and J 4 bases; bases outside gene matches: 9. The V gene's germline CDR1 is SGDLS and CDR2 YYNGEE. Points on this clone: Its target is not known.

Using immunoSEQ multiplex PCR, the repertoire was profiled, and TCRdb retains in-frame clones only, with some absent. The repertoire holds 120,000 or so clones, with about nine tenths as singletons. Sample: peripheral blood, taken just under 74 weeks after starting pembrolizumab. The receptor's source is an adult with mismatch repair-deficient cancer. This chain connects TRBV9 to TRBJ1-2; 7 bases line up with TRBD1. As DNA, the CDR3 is TGTGCCAGCAGCGGGTACAGGGGAGGCGGCTATGGCTACACCTTC. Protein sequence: CASSGYRGGGYGYTF. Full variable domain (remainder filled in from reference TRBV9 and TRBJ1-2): DSGVTQTPKHLITATGQRVTLRCSPRSGDLSVYWYQQSLDQGLQFLIQYYNGEERAKGNILERFSAQQFPDLHSELNLSSLELGDSALYFCASSGYRGGGYGYTFGSGTRLTVV.